This T cell receptor (beta chain) stems from a study of blood T cell repertoires in COVID-19. Background on the study: Sites in the United States, Italy and Spain provided acute and convalescent COVID-19 samples. T cells, B-cell-depleted T cells, or PBMCs supplied cDNA or gDNA.

V lost 2 bases and J lost 4, with 12 bases in between. This CDR3 is 14 amino acids long. CDR1 and CDR2 from the germline V gene are SGHNT and YYREEE (reference sequence). Cohort placement rested on clinical history that participants reported themselves. Cohort 3 donors were reported recovered after two negative PCRs, clearance, or symptom resolution. The data were produced by immunoSEQ multiplex PCR, yet TCRdb's version contains in-frame clones alone and is incomplete. The sample lists 200,000 to 250,000 clones, 82% occurring once. The TCR was taken from a woman in her sixties who had recovered from COVID-19. The chain employs TRBV5-4 and TRBJ2-5, with a weak D call TRBD1 (6 bases). The sequencing sample was made of PBMCs or T cells enriched from blood (not recorded which). This chain's CDR3 is CASSFKIGGETQYF. The CDR3, as DNA: TGTGCCAGCAGCTTCAAAATAGGGGGAGAGACCCAGTACTTC.